The next 7 T cell receptor beta chains were all read from a single sample in a study of cytomegalovirus exposure and HLA in healthy donors. 13 Jbeta primers and 60 Vbeta primers were used for the PCR. Produced via immunoSEQ multiplex PCR; TCRdb's table is partial and in-frame only. Here the sample spans around 190,000 clones, 8.5% to 10% being singletons. The sequenced sample consisted of PBMCs. Receptor source: a woman under 40 in good health and CMV-seropositive.

The chain joins TRBV27 to TRBJ2-3; 13 positions match TRBD2. Germline V gene data show CDR1 as MNHEY and CDR2 as SMNVEV (reference sequence). CDR3 length: 16 amino acids. Germline trimming cut 8 bases from V and 4 bases from J; bases unmatched to any gene: 9. CDR3 nucleotide sequence: TGTGCCAGCTCCGGACTAGCGGGAGCGGTCCCAGATACGCAGTATTTT. Protein: CASSGLAGAVPDTQYF.

This clone was recorded a few times. V usage is TRBV2 and J usage is TRBJ2-3, with D uncertain. V was pared by 4 bases and J by 2 bases, with 13 bases between. The CDR3 is 15 residues long. Germline V gene data show CDR1 as SNHLY and CDR2 as FYNNEI. The CDR3 protein is CASSAARHNTDTQYF. The DNA of the CDR3 is TGTGCCAGCAGTGCTGCGCGGCATAACACAGATACGCAGTATTTT.

The rearrangement links TRBV4-1 to TRBJ1-4; perhaps TRBD1 as D (6 bases). V was pared by 8 bases and J by 0 bases, with 34 bases between. This CDR3 region has 22 residues. Germline CDR1 and CDR2: MGHRA and YSYEKL. The CDR3 DNA reads as TGCGCCAGCTCCTCAAGGTCGCCAAGGCGAGGCGCTAAGGGGGCAACTAATGAAAAACTGTTTTTT. Protein product: CASSSRSPRRGAKGATNEKLFF.

Only a few counts were recorded for this clone. The J gene is TRBJ2-1, the V gene TRBV7-2; 9 positions match TRBD2. The CDR3 covers 17 residues. J lost 7 bases, V lost 3 bases, and 13 bases had no gene match. The germline CDR1 and CDR2 sequences are SGHTA and FQGNSA. DNA for the CDR3: TGTGCCAGCAGCTTCAGGGCTAGCGGGACTATGGTAAATGAGCAGTTCTTC. This encodes CASSFRASGTMVNEQFF.

This clone has more than one count but fewer than ten. The chain joins TRBV5-1 to TRBJ2-1; TRBD2 matches 12 bases. This CDR3 contains 18 residues. Germline values: CDR1 SGHRS, CDR2 YFSETQ. V was clipped by 3 bases and J by 0 bases; unmatched bases: 7. The CDR3 nucleotides are TGCGCCAGCAGCTATCGGACTAGCGGGACCAGCTCCTACAATGAGCAGTTCTTC. Protein sequence: CASSYRTSGTSSYNEQFF.

V and J are TRBV18 and TRBJ1-2; the match to TRBD1 covers 9 bases. J lost 6 bases, V lost 4 bases, and 3 bases had no gene match. This CDR3 is 13 amino acids long. The germline CDR1 and CDR2 sequences are KGHSH and LQKENI. As DNA, the CDR3 is TGTGCCAGCTCACAGGGACAGGGTGATGGCTACACCTTC. The encoded protein is CASSQGQGDGYTF.

Only a few counts were recorded for this clone. The chain recombines TRBV29-1 with TRBJ2-7; TRBD2 matches at 10 bases. Looked up from germline, CDR1 is SQVTM and CDR2 is ANQGSEA. The CDR3 is 16 amino acids. J lost 3 bases, V lost 4 bases, and 12 bases had no gene match. The CDR3 region has the DNA TGCAGCGTTGTGGGCCGGGGGGGGACTAGCGACTACGAGCAGTACTTC. It yields the protein CSVVGRGGTSDYEQYF.